A single T cell receptor beta chain is shown here with its context. Antigen specificity is unknown. The data originate from a study of shared clonotypes between healthy human individuals. Study donors comprised healthy, HIV-negative adults devoid of recent acute infection or vaccination. Study conclusions and caveats: Clonotypes shared by all four sorted-subset donors had higher generation probabilities than non-shared clonotypes. Clonotypes that were shared across four donors made up around 5.5% of naive CD4 clonotypes.

Each subset's genomic DNA was split evenly across several immunoSEQ plates. Assay: immunoSEQ multiplex PCR; the TCRdb copy retains only in-frame clones and omits some. The table shows 2 million to 2.5 million clones, with approximately 94% occurring only once. The CDR3 is 15 residues long. Germline CDR1 reads MNHEY; CDR2 reads SVGAGI. Trimming removed 4 bases from V and 7 bases from J; junction bases left unmatched: 8. The TCR originated in a man in his late teens or twenties in good health. Sequencing used naive CD4+ T cells sorted from blood. Described subset: CD45RA+ positively selected. This sequence joins TRBV6-5 and TRBJ2-5; 11 bases are shared with TRBD2. This CDR3 reads CASSLAGGPRVTQYF. CDR3 in DNA: TGTGCCAGCAGTTTAGCGGGAGGGCCTAGGGTGACCCAGTACTTC.